This T cell receptor (beta chain) derives from a study of blood T cells in healthy people across ages. The study's findings and limits: There were more naive CD4+ cells and higher diversity in long-lived donors than in aged donors.

For the second PCR, which ran for about 6 to 12 cycles, a sample-barcoded 5' primer and a J-beta primer mix were used. TCRdb re-derived calls from the 5' RACE reads in MiXCR, one entry per CDR3 protein. The table shows fewer than 800,000 distinct CDR3 sequences, with 25% occurring only once. About this clonotype: As yet, its antigen is unknown.

Each donor had around 10 milliliters of peripheral blood drawn. These same data were also listed under a study on T cells of mothers and their children. That paper adds: In each mother, TCR beta CDR3 reads exceeded 9.5 million; in each child, they numbered several million. Thymic selection shapes TCR recombination output in related pairs, and it does so similarly in unrelated pairs.

The clonotype was recovered from a boy younger than 18 in good health. The sample consisted of blood.

The CDR3, as DNA: TGCGCCAGCAGCCAAGTAGGATCCAGGAACACCGGGGAGCTGTTTTTT. Its protein is CASSQVGSRNTGELFF. The rearrangement uses TRBV4-1 and TRBJ2-2; D is unclear. The CDR3 runs to 16 residues. V was pared by 1 base and J by 1 base, with 10 bases between. Per the germline V gene, CDR1 is MGHRA and CDR2 is YSYEKL.